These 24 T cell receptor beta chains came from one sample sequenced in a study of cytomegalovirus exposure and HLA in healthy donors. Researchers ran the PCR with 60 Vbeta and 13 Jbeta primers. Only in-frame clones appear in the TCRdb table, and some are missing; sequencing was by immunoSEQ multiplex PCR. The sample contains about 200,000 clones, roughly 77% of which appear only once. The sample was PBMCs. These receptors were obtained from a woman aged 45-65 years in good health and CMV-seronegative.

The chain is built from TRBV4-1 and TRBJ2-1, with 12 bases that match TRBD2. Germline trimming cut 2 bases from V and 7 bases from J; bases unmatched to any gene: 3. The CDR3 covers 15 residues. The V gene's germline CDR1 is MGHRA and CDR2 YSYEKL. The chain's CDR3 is CASSQLAGGPNEQFF. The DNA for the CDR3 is TGCGCCAGCAGCCAACTAGCGGGAGGGCCAAATGAGCAGTTCTTC.

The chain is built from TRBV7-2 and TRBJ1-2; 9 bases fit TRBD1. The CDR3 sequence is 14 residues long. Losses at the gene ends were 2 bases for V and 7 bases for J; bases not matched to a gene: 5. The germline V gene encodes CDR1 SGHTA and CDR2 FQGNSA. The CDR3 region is CASSLTPDRGGYTF. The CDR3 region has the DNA TGTGCCAGCAGCTTAACCCCGGACAGGGGTGGCTACACCTTC. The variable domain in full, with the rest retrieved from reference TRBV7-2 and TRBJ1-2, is GAGVSQSPSNKVTEKGKDVELRCDPISGHTALYWYRQSLGQGLEFLIYFQGNSAPDKSGLPSDRFSAERTGGSVSTLTIQRTQQEDSAVYLCASSLTPDRGGYTFGSGTRLTVV.

The CDR3 spells CASSPYNPRNYTF. DNA of the CDR3: TGTGCCAGCAGTCCCTACAATCCTAGAAACTACACCTTC. The J gene is TRBJ1-2, the V gene TRBV6-5, with unresolved D. Germline-derived CDR1 and CDR2 are MNHEY and SVGAGI. V gave up 5 bases and J gave up 10 bases, with 17 bases separating them. The CDR3 is 13 residues long.

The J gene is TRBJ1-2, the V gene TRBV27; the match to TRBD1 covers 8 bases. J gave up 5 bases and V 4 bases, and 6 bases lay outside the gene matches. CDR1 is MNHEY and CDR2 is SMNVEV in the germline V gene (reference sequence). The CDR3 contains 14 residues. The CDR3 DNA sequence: TGTGCCAGCAGTTCCCGGACAGGGCAATATGGCTACACCTTC. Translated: CASSSRTGQYGYTF.

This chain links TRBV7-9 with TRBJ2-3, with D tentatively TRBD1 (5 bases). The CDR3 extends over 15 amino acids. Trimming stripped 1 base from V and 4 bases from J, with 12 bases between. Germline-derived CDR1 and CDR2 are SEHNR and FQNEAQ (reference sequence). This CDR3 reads CASSLVRALADTQYF. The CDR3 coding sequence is TGTGCCAGCAGCTTAGTCAGGGCTTTGGCAGATACGCAGTATTTT.

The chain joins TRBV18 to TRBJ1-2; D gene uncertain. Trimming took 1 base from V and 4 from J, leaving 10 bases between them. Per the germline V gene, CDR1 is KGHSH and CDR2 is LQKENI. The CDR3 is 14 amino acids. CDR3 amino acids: CASSPQVRGYGYTF. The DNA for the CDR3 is TGTGCCAGCTCACCACAGGTCCGGGGCTATGGCTACACCTTC.

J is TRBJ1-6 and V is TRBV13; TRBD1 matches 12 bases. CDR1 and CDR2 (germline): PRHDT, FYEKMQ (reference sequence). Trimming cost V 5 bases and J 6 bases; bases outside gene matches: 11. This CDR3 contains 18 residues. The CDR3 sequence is CASSLQGTGGAFNSPLHF. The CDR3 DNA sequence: TGTGCCAGCAGCCTACAAGGGACAGGGGGCGCGTTTAATTCACCCCTCCACTTT.

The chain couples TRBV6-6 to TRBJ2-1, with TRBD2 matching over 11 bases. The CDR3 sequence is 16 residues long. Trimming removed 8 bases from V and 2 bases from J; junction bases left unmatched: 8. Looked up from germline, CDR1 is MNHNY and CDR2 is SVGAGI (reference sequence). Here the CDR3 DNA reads TGTGCCAGCCAAACTAGCGGGAGTTACCCCTACAATGAGCAGTTCTTC. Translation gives CASQTSGSYPYNEQFF.

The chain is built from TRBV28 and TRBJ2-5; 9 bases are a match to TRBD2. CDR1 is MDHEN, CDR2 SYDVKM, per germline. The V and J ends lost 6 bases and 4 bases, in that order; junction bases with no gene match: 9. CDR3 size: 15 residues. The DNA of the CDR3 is TGTGCCAGCAGCCTCCTTGGCGGGAGGGCAGAGACCCAGTACTTC. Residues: CASSLLGGRAETQYF.

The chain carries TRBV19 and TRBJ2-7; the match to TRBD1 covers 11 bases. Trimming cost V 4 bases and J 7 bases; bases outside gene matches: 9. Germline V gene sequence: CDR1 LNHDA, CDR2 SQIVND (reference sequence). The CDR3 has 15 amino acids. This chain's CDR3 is CASSRGTGGPLEQYF. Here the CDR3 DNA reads TGTGCCAGTAGTAGGGGGACAGGGGGTCCTCTTGAGCAGTACTTC.

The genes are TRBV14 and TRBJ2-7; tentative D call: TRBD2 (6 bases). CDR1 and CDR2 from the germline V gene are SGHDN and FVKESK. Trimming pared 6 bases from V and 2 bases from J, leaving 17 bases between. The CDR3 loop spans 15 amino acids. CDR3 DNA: TGTGCCAGCAGTCCACTGTCAGCGGGTGCCTACGAGCAGTACTTC. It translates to CASSPLSAGAYEQYF.

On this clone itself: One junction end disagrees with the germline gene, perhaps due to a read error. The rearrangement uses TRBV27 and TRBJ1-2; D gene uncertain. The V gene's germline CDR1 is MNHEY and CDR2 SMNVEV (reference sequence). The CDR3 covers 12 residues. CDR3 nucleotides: TGTGCCAGCAGTTCCCGCCAGAGCAGGATTTACTTC. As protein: CASSSRQSRIYF.

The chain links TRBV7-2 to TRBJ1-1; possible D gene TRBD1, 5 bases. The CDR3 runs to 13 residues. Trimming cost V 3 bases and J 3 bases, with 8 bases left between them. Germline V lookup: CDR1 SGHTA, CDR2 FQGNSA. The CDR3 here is CASSFTGYTEAFF. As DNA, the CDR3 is TGTGCCAGCAGCTTCACAGGTTACACTGAAGCTTTCTTT. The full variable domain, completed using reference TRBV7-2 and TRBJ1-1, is GAGVSQSPSNKVTEKGKDVELRCDPISGHTALYWYRQSLGQGLEFLIYFQGNSAPDKSGLPSDRFSAERTGGSVSTLTIQRTQQEDSAVYLCASSFTGYTEAFFGQGTRLTVV.

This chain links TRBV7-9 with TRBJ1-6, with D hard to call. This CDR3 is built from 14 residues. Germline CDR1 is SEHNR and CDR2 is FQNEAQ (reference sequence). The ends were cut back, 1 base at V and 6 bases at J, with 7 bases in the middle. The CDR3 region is CASSLEQPNSPLHF. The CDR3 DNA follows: TGTGCCAGCAGCTTAGAACAGCCTAATTCACCCCTCCACTTT.

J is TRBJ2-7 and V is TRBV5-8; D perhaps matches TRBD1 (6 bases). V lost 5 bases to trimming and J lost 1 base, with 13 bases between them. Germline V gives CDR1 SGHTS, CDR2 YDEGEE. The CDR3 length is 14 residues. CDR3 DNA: TGTGCCAGCAGGGGCTGGGGGCGTTCCTACGAGCAGTACTTC. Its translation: CASRGWGRSYEQYF.

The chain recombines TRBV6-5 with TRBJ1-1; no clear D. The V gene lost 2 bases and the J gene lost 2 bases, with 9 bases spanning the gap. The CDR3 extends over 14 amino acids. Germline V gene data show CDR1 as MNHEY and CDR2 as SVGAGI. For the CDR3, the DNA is TGTGCCAGCAGTTACCAGGTCCAAAACACTGAAGCTTTCTTT. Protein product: CASSYQVQNTEAFF.

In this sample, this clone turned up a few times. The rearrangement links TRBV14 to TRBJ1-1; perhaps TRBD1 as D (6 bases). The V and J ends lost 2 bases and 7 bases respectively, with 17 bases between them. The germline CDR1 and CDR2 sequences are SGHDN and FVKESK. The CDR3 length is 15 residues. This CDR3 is CASSQRRGAQIEAFF. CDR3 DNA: TGTGCCAGCAGCCAACGTCGGGGGGCGCAGATTGAAGCTTTCTTT.

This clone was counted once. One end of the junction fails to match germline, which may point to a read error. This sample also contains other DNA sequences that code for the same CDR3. The CDR3 DNA is TGTGCCAGTAGTTCAGGGATCCCGAGTGAGCAGTTCTTC. It is translated as CASSSGIPSEQFF. This chain uses TRBV6-6 with TRBJ2-1, with D possibly being TRBD1 (5 bases). Germline values: CDR1 MNHNY, CDR2 SVGAGI (reference sequence). This CDR3 has 13 amino acids.

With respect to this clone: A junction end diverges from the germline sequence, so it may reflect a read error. Here the CDR3 reads CASSPKADRVRNGQFF. In nucleotides, the CDR3 is TGCGCCAGCAGCCCTAAGGCGGACAGGGTTCGGAATGGGCAGTTCTTC. The rearrangement joins TRBV5-1 to TRBJ2-1; 8 bases fit TRBD1. Germline V gene data show CDR1 as SGHRS and CDR2 as YFSETQ. The CDR3 spans 16 residues.

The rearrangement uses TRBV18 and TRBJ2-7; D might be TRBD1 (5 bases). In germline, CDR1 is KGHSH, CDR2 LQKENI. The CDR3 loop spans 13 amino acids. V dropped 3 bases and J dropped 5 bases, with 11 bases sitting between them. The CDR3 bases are TGTGCCAGCTCACCGAAGGGGTGGGACGAGCAGTACTTC. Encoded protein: CASSPKGWDEQYF.

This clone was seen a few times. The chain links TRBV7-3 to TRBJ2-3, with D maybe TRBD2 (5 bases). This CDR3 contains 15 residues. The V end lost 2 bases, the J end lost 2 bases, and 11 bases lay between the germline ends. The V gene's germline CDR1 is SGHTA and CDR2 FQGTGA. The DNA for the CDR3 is TGTGCCAGCAGCTTAGGTCAGCGGCCCACAGATACGCAGTATTTT. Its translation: CASSLGQRPTDTQYF.

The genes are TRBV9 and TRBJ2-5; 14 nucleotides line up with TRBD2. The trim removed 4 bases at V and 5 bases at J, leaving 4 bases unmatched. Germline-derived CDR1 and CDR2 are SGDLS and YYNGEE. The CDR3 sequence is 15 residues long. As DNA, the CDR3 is TGTGCCAGCAGCACCCGACTAGCGGGGGGGGAGACCCAGTACTTC. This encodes CASSTRLAGGETQYF.

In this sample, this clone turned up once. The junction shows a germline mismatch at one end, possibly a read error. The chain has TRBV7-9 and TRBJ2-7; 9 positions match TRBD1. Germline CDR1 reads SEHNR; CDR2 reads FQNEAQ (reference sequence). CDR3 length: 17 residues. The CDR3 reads CSSSQTAPGQGFYEQYF. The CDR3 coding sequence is TGTTCCAGCAGCCAAACTGCACCGGGACAGGGATTCTACGAGCAGTACTTC.

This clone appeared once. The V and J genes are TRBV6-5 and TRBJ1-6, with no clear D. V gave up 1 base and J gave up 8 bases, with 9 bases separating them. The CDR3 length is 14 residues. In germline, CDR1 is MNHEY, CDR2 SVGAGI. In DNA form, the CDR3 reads TGTGCCAGCAGTTACTTTGAGAGGGATTCACCCCTCCACTTT. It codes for CASSYFERDSPLHF.